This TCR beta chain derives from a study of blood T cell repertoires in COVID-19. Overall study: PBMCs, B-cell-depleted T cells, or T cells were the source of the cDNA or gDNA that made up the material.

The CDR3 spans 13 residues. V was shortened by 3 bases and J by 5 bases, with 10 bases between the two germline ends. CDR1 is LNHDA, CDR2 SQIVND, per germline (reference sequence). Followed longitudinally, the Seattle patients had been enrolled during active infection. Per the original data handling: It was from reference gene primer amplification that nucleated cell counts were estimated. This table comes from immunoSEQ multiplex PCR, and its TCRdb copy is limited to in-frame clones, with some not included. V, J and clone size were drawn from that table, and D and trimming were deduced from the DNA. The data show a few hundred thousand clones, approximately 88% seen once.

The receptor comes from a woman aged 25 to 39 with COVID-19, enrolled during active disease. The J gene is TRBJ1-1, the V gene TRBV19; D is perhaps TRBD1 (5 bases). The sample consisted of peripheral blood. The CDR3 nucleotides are TGTGCCAGTAGTATCGACCAGGGTACTGAAGCTTTCTTT. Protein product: CASSIDQGTEAFF.